The 16 T cell receptor beta chains presented below share a single source sample, sequenced in a study of identical twins. MiXCR was run by TCRdb on the 5' RACE reads, yielding one entry per CDR3 protein. The data contain roughly 280,000 distinct CDR3 sequences, roughly 10% of them seen just once; the ten biggest clones take up under 7.5%. The data were also submitted as part of a second study, on yellow fever vaccine responses in identical twins.

The sequencing input was CD8+ T cells sorted from blood. These receptors all come from a woman aged 18-29 years in good health.

The V gene is TRBV30, the J gene TRBJ2-3; D perhaps matches TRBD1 (5 bases). Germline V gives CDR1 GTSNPN, CDR2 SVGIG (reference sequence). The CDR3 extends over 15 amino acids. V lost 5 bases to trimming and J lost 4 bases, with 19 bases between them. Here the CDR3 reads CAWGAGWGAADTQYF. CDR3 DNA: TGTGCCTGGGGGGCTGGGTGGGGCGCCGCAGATACGCAGTATTTT. Supplemented by reference TRBV30 and TRBJ2-3, the full variable domain reads SQTIHQWPATLVQPVGSPLSLECTVEGTSNPNLYWYRQAAGRGLQLLFYSVGIGQISSEVPQNLSASRPQDRQFILSSKKLLLSDSGFYLCAWGAGWGAADTQYFGPGTRLTVL.

In this sample, this clonotype turned up many times. V is TRBV4-2 and J is TRBJ2-2; the D gene is possibly TRBD1 (6 bases). The germline CDR1 and CDR2 sequences are LGHNA and YNFKEQ. The CDR3 has 16 amino acids. Trimming removed 2 bases from V and 3 bases from J, with 13 bases in between. The CDR3, as DNA: TGTGCCAGCAGCCAATTGTCAGGGGTAGACACCGGGGAGCTGTTTTTT. Residues: CASSQLSGVDTGELFF.

In this sample, this clonotype turned up many times. The chain is built from TRBV5-1 and TRBJ2-1; D remains unclear. The V gene lost 4 bases and the J gene lost 6 bases, with 11 bases spanning the gap. The CDR3 spans 13 residues. Germline CDR1 SGHRS, CDR2 YFSETQ. CDR3 amino acids: CASSPEGRNEQFF. The CDR3 bases are TGCGCCAGCAGCCCCGAAGGGCGCAATGAGCAGTTCTTC.

This clonotype was detected a few times. This chain uses TRBV27 with TRBJ2-7; 7 nucleotides line up with TRBD2. V dropped 8 bases and J dropped 1; count of bases not matched to a gene: 5. The CDR3 covers 13 residues. The germline gives CDR1 MNHEY, CDR2 SMNVEV (reference sequence). CDR3 in amino acids: CASSAGGSYEQYF. Written as DNA, the CDR3 is TGTGCCAGCTCTGCCGGGGGGTCCTACGAGCAGTACTTC.

This clonotype was seen repeatedly, ten times or more. The chain has TRBV4-2 and TRBJ2-2; no firm D call. From germline, CDR1 is LGHNA and CDR2 YNFKEQ. The CDR3 contains 15 residues. V shed 3 bases and J shed 4 bases, with 12 bases lying between them. CDR3 sequence reads: CASSHLTATTGELFF. CDR3 bases: TGTGCCAGCAGCCACTTGACTGCTACCACCGGGGAGCTGTTTTTT.

As regards this clonotype: Its ends do not fully match the called genes, so a read error is possible. The rearrangement joins TRBV6-2 or TRBV6-3 to TRBJ2-1; D uncertain. The CDR3 extends over 16 amino acids. Germline lookup yields CDR1 MNHEY and CDR2 SVGEGT. CDR3 residues: CASRASDGYSYNKQFF. CDR3 sequence (DNA): TGTGCCAGCAGGGCTTCGGACGGATACTCCTACAATAAGCAGTTCTTC.

This clonotype was observed a handful of times. The V call is TRBV6-5, the J call TRBJ1-2, with a possible D match to TRBD1 (5 bases). Germline V gene lookup returns CDR1 MNHEY and CDR2 SVGAGI. CDR3 size: 11 residues. V was shortened by 6 bases and J by 6 bases, with 8 bases between the two germline ends. The CDR3 sequence is CASSGRDGYTF. The CDR3 bases are TGTGCCAGCAGCGGCAGGGATGGCTACACCTTC.

This clonotype was found a few times. The chain recombines TRBV7-8 with TRBJ2-1, with 12 bases fitting TRBD2. This CDR3 contains 14 residues. Per germline, CDR1 SGHVS and CDR2 FQNEAQ. J was trimmed by 7 bases and V by 8 bases; bases with no gene match: 6. The CDR3 bases are TGTGCCAGCGACCCTAGCGGGGGGGGTAATGAGCAGTTCTTC. It encodes CASDPSGGGNEQFF.

The sample holds many counts of this clonotype. The chain carries TRBV6-1 and TRBJ2-4, with D unclear. Per germline, CDR1 MNHNS and CDR2 SASEGT. The ends were cut back, 7 bases at V and 0 bases at J, with 16 bases in the middle. This CDR3 region has 16 residues. In nucleotides, the CDR3 is TGTGCCAGCATGGAAGACGGATATGTAGCCAAAAACATTCAGTACTTC. It translates to CASMEDGYVAKNIQYF.

This clonotype was recorded many times. The chain combines TRBV7-6 with TRBJ2-7, with TRBD2 as a possible D gene (5 bases). The V end lost 4 bases, the J end lost 3 bases, and 10 bases lay between the germline ends. Germline V CDR1 and CDR2: SGHVS, FNYEAQ. This CDR3 region has 13 residues. CDR3 sequence reads: CASSSGLYYEQYF. CDR3 nucleotides: TGTGCCAGCAGCTCTGGACTTTACTACGAGCAGTACTTC.

This rearrangement joins TRBV12-3 or TRBV12-4 to TRBJ1-2; weak D call: TRBD1 (5 bases). V was trimmed by 6 bases and J by 4 bases, leaving 9 bases between them. The length of the CDR3 is 12 residues. Written as DNA, the CDR3 is TGTGCCAGCAGAAAAGACAGCTATGGCTACACCTTC. It translates to CASRKDSYGYTF.

This clonotype was recorded a few times. CDR3: CASSLVGGAGGPLETQYF. The DNA of the CDR3 is TGTGCCAGCAGCTTAGTAGGCGGAGCGGGGGGGCCATTGGAGACCCAGTACTTC. V gene TRBV7-8 combines with J gene TRBJ2-5; 10 nucleotides agree with TRBD2. V shed 1 base and J 5 bases; nucleotides not matched to a gene: 13. CDR1 is SGHVS and CDR2 is FQNEAQ in the germline V gene. The CDR3 loop spans 18 amino acids.

This clonotype was detected many times. This chain connects TRBV6-2 or TRBV6-3 to TRBJ2-1; possibly TRBD2 for D (5 bases). The CDR3 runs 14 residues. From germline, CDR1 is MNHEY and CDR2 SVGEGT. The V gene lost 8 bases and the J gene lost 8 bases, with 19 bases spanning the gap. CDR3 in DNA: TGTGCCAGCTCCCCCCCGGCCGGGGTCCATGAGCAGTTCTTC. Amino acid sequence: CASSPPAGVHEQFF.

This clonotype was seen repeatedly, ten times or more. The chain uses TRBV6-2 or TRBV6-3 and TRBJ2-1, with D possibly matching TRBD2 (5 bases). Germline assignment: CDR1 MNHEY and CDR2 SVGEGT. CDR3 length: 14 amino acids. The germline V and J ends were trimmed by 4 bases and 4 bases, with 11 bases remaining between them. The chain's CDR3 is CASSFSAGYNEQFF. The DNA of the CDR3 is TGTGCCAGCAGTTTTTCCGCGGGTTACAATGAGCAGTTCTTC.

In its sample, this clonotype was seen many times. This chain uses TRBV6-5 with TRBJ2-7, with D possibly matching TRBD2 (5 bases). The CDR3 extends over 10 amino acids. Germline CDR1 is MNHEY and CDR2 is SVGAGI. V shed 8 bases and J shed 6 bases, with 8 bases lying between them. Here the CDR3 DNA reads TGTGCCAGCGGAGGACCCGAGCAGTACTTC. Protein product: CASGGPEQYF.

There are a few counts of this clonotype. The rearrangement links TRBV19 to TRBJ1-2; no firm D call. Germline CDR1 reads LNHDA; CDR2 reads SQIVND (reference sequence). V was trimmed by 3 bases and J by 1 base, leaving 9 bases between them. The CDR3 spans 14 residues. The CDR3 nucleotides are TGTGCCAGTAGTATTCTTGGCAATAACTATGGCTACACCTTC. Translated, it gives CASSILGNNYGYTF.